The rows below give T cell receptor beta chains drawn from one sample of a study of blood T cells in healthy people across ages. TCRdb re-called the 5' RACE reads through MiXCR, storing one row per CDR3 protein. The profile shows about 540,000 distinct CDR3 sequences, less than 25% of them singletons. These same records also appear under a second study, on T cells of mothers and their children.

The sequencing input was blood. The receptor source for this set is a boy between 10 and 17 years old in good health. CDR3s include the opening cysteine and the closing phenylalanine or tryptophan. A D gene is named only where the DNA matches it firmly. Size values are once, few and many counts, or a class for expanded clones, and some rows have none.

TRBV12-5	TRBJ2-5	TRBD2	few	CASGLVVSGRKETQYF	TGTGCTAGTGGTTTGGTAGTTAGCGGGAGGAAAGAGACCCAGTACTTC
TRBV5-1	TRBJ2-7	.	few	CASSFGFDEQYF	TGCGCCAGCAGCTTTGGGTTCGACGAGCAGTACTTC
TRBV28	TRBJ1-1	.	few	CASSSLGGGNTEAFF	TGTGCCAGCAGTTCTTTAGGGGGGGGCAACACTGAAGCTTTCTTT
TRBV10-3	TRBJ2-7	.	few	CAISGDTNSYEQYF	TGTGCCATCAGTGGGGACACCAACTCCTACGAGCAGTACTTC
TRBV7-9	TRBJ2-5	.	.	CASSFRAGLTRETQYF	TGTGCCAGCAGCTTCCGGGCAGGGCTAACACGAGAGACCCAGTACTTC
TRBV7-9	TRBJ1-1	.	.	CASSLAGGPKNTEAFF	TGTGCCAGCAGCTTAGCAGGAGGACCCAAGAACACTGAAGCTTTCTTT
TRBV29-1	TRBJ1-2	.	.	CSVVPRVGSSYGYTF	TGCAGCGTCGTGCCGAGGGTGGGTTCAAGCTATGGCTACACCTTC
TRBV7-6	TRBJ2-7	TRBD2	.	CASSLGLAGGLYEQYF	TGTGCCAGCAGCTTGGGACTAGCGGGGGGACTTTACGAGCAGTACTTC
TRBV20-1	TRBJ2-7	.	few	CSARDLGSEQYF	TGCAGTGCTAGGGACTTGGGTTCCGAGCAGTACTTC
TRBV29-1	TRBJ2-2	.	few	CSGSLSGPGELFF	TGCAGCGGGTCCCTGTCCGGACCCGGGGAGCTGTTTTTT
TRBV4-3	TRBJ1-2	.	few	CASSPPVREAGYYGYTF	TGCGCCAGCAGCCCCCCCGTGAGGGAAGCAGGGTACTATGGCTACACCTTC
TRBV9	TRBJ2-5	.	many	CASSVAIGQEQYF	TGTGCCAGCAGCGTAGCGATAGGGCAAGAGCAGTACTTC
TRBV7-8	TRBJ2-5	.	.	CASSLTYYQETQYF	TGTGCCAGCAGCTTAACCTACTACCAAGAGACCCAGTACTTC
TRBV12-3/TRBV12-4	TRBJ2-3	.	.	CASIFRPPFLPRRASTDTQYF	TGTGCCAGCATCTTTCGCCCCCCGTTTCTACCTCGCAGGGCTAGCACAGATACGCAATATTTT
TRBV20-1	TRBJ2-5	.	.	CSARDVERTETQYF	TGCAGTGCTAGAGATGTGGAGCGAACAGAGACCCAGTACTTC
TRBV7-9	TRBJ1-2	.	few	CASSPRGGDYGYTF	TGTGCCAGCAGCCCCCGCGGGGGAGACTATGGCTACACCTTC
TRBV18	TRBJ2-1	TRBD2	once	CASSPRTSGSLYNEQFF	TGTGCCAGCTCACCGCGGACTAGCGGGAGCCTATACAATGAGCAGTTCTTC
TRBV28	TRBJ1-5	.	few	CASSPDRYQPQHF	TGTGCCAGCAGTCCAGACAGGTATCAGCCCCAGCATTTT
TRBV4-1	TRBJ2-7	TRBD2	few	CASSQTRLAGDYEQYF	TGCGCCAGCAGCCAGACCAGACTAGCGGGAGATTACGAGCAGTACTTC
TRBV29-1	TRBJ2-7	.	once	CSVEDGVAEQYF	TGCAGCGTTGAAGACGGGGTGGCCGAGCAGTACTTC
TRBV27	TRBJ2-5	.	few	CASSPHIIAASQETQYF	TGTGCCAGCAGTCCCCACATCATAGCGGCATCCCAAGAGACCCAGTACTTC
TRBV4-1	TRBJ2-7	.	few	CASSQDLKGARRTYEQYF	TGCGCCAGCAGCCAAGATTTAAAGGGAGCACGCCGTACCTACGAGCAGTACTTC
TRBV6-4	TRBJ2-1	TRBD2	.	CASSTEGSGTYNEQFF	TGTGCCAGCAGCACCGAAGGGAGCGGGACCTACAATGAGCAGTTCTTC
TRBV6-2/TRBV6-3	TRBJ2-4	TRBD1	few	CASSWLRTGGEAKNIQYF	TGTGCCAGCAGTTGGCTACGGACAGGGGGGGAAGCCAAAAACATTCAGTACTTC
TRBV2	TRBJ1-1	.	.	CASSQDKNTEAFF	TGTGCCAGCAGTCAGGACAAGAACACTGAAGCTTTCTTT
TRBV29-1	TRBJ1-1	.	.	CSVEGGANTEAFF	TGCAGCGTTGAAGGGGGCGCCAACACTGAAGCTTTCTTT
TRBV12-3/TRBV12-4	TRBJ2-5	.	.	CASSSSWGATWQWETQYF	TGTGCCAGCAGTTCGTCTTGGGGGGCCACTTGGCAGTGGGAGACCCAGTACTTC
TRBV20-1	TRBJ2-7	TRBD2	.	CSAPLLAGENEQYF	TGCAGTGCTCCCCTCCTAGCGGGAGAGAACGAGCAGTACTTC
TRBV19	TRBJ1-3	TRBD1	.	CATSDRGSGNTIYF	TGTGCCACTTCGGACAGGGGTTCTGGAAACACCATATATTTT
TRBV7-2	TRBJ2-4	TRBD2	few	CASSLLAGVGKNIQYF	TGTGCCAGCAGCTTACTAGCGGGAGTGGGCAAAAACATTCAGTACTTC
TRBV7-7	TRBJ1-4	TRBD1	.	CASSYSGTGYEKLFF	TGTGCTAGCAGTTACTCCGGGACAGGGTATGAAAAACTGTTTTTT
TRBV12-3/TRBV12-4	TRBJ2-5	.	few	CASAPGDETQYF	TGTGCCAGCGCCCCGGGGGATGAGACCCAGTACTTC
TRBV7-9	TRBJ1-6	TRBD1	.	CASSPPGQVNSPLHF	TGTGCCAGCAGCCCTCCGGGACAGGTTAATTCACCCCTCCACTTT
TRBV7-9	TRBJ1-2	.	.	CASSLIPGSLSGYTF	TGTGCCAGCAGCTTAATCCCGGGATCCCTTTCCGGCTACACCTTC
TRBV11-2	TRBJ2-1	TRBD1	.	CASSSQGAAGAGQFF	TGTGCCAGCAGCTCGCAGGGGGCCGCCGGGGCAGGGCAGTTCTTC
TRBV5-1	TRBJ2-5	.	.	CASSWELSQETQYF	TGCGCCAGCAGTTGGGAACTATCCCAAGAGACCCAGTACTTC